What follows is one TCR beta chain and its context. Its specificity is unknown. Within the sample, other DNA sequences also encode this same CDR3. The data stem from a study of radiotherapy plus CTLA-4 blockade in lung cancer. Clones were read by immunoSEQ multiplex PCR, and TCRdb kept only the in-frame ones, dropping some. This table has 95,000 to 150,000 clones, over 80% appearing once. Focal radiation plus CTLA-4 blockade with ipilimumab was administered to patients who had chemo-refractory metastatic non-small-cell lung cancer. Findings and limits, study-wide: Expansion of tumor-derived TCR clones was observed in blood after radiotherapy plus ipilimumab.

CDR3 length equals 13 residues. Germline V lookup: CDR1 KGHSH, CDR2 LQKENI. V was shortened by 2 bases and J by 1 base, with 5 bases between the two germline ends. Sequencing was performed on peripheral blood, taken from a patient treated with radiotherapy plus ipilimumab. The receptor comes from a human donor with non-small cell lung cancer that progressed on radiotherapy plus ipilimumab. The chain carries TRBV18 and TRBJ2-5; D remains ambiguous. The CDR3 spells CASSPGIQETQYF. The CDR3 coding sequence is TGTGCCAGCTCACCAGGGATCCAAGAGACCCAGTACTTC.